The clone carrying this T cell receptor beta chain was detected many times. Its specificity is not known. This sample is part of a study of spatial heterogeneity in lung cancer. As to time point: sample taken at primary tumor resection. Tumor, nontumor lung or frozen PBMC supplied whole RNA, sequenced without sorting. Every TCR cDNA molecule bore a unique molecular identifier. One entry per CDR3 protein, called by TCRdb with MiXCR from the 5' RACE reads. Counted here are more than 35,000 distinct CDR3 sequences, 5.2% occurring once; the ten biggest clones make up around 25%. The length of the CDR3 is 15 residues. The germline CDR1 and CDR2 sequences are SGHRS and YFSETQ. J was trimmed by 2 bases and V by 0 bases; bases with no gene match: 2. Whole-study results and caveats: Resection blood, more than follow-up blood, showed ubiquitous expanded tumor TCRs.

The TCR originated in a female donor with early-stage non-small cell lung cancer. The chain recombines TRBV5-1 with TRBJ1-2; 9 nucleotides agree with TRBD1. Material: PBMCs, obtained at surgery. The CDR3 region has the DNA TGCGCCAGCAGCTTGGCCGGGACAGGGAACTATGGCTACACCTTC. Translated, it gives CASSLAGTGNYGYTF.